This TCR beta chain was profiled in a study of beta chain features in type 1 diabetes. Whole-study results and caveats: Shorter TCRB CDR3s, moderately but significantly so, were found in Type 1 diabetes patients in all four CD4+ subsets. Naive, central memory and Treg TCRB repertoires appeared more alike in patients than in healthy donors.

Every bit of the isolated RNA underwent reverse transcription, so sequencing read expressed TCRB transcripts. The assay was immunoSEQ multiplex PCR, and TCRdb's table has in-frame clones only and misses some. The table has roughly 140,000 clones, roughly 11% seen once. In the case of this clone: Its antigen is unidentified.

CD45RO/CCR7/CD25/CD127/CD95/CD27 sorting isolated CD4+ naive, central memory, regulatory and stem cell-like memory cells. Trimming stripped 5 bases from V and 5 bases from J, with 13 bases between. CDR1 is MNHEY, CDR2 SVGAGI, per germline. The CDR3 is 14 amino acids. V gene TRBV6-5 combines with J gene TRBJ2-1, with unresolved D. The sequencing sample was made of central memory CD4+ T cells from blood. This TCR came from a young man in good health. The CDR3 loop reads CASSDTMLNNEQFF. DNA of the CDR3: TGTGCCAGCAGTGACACCATGCTCAACAATGAGCAGTTCTTC.